These 30 T cell receptor beta chains originate from one sample sequenced in a study of PD-1 blockade in mismatch repair-deficient tumors. The table came from immunoSEQ multiplex PCR; TCRdb's copy has only in-frame clones and leaves some out. Here the sample spans about 120,000 clones, roughly 90% being singletons. Specimen: peripheral blood, collected approximately 69 weeks after starting pembrolizumab. These receptors came from an adult with mismatch repair-deficient cancer.

The chain has TRBV4-3 and TRBJ2-7, with D perhaps TRBD1 or TRBD2 (5 bases each). Trimming cost V 0 bases and J 6 bases, with 12 bases left between them. CDR1 LGHNA and CDR2 YSLEER come from the germline V gene. This CDR3 is built from 14 residues. The CDR3 DNA follows: TGCGCCAGCAGCCAAGAGTCCTCGAGGGGCGAGCAGTACTTC. Protein sequence: CASSQESSRGEQYF.

The chain combines TRBV2 with TRBJ2-7, with TRBD1 as a possible D gene (6 bases). Germline V gene data show CDR1 as SNHLY and CDR2 as FYNNEI. Deletions cut 8 bases from V and 7 bases from J, with 9 bases between. The CDR3 contains 10 residues. CDR3 sequence reads: CASLGTEQYF. For the CDR3, the DNA is TGTGCCAGCTTGGGGACAGAGCAGTACTTC.

The V gene is TRBV5-4, the J gene TRBJ2-1, with D tentatively TRBD2 (6 bases). The CDR3 sequence is 15 residues long. The germline CDR1 and CDR2 sequences are SGHNT and YYREEE (reference sequence). V was clipped by 0 bases and J by 9 bases, with 16 bases between them. The CDR3 spells CASSLEGGPYAEQFF. The DNA of the CDR3 is TGTGCCAGCAGCTTGGAGGGAGGACCCTACGCTGAGCAGTTCTTC.

The chain couples TRBV20-1 to TRBJ1-2; D remains ambiguous. The CDR3 is made up of 11 amino acids. The germline CDR1 and CDR2 sequences are DFQATT and SNEGSKA (reference sequence). The DNA of the CDR3 is TGCAGCGTCACAGCTAACTATGGCTACACCTTC. It encodes CSVTANYGYTF.

This sequence joins TRBV19 and TRBJ2-5; 7 nucleotides line up with TRBD1. The CDR3 loop spans 13 amino acids. From germline, CDR1 is LNHDA and CDR2 SQIVND (reference sequence). The V segment lost 3 bases and the J segment 5 bases; nucleotides outside the gene matches: 3. DNA for the CDR3: TGTGCCAGTAGTATGGACAGGCTGGAGACCCAGTACTTC. Its protein is CASSMDRLETQYF.

The V call is TRBV6-1, the J call TRBJ1-1, with 7 bases matching TRBD1. This CDR3 spans 15 amino acids. With 8 bases clipped from V and 5 bases from J, the junction kept 14 bases outside the gene matches. Germline V CDR1 and CDR2: MNHNS, SASEGT. Here the CDR3 reads CASDSGQLMGTEAFF. CDR3 DNA: TGTGCCAGCGATTCGGGACAGCTGATGGGGACTGAAGCTTTCTTT.

The gene calls are TRBV29-1 and TRBJ2-3; D gene ambiguous. Trimming removed 1 base from V and 0 bases from J, with 2 bases in between. Germline lookup yields CDR1 SQVTM and CDR2 ANQGSEA. CDR3 length equals 12 residues. CDR3 in amino acids: CSVEVSTDTQYF. CDR3 nucleotides: TGCAGCGTTGAAGTTAGCACAGATACGCAGTATTTT.

The DNA for the CDR3 is TGTGCCACTAGGGGGGCAGGGAGATCCTACGAGCAGTACTTC. Translation gives CATRGAGRSYEQYF. The J gene is TRBJ2-7, the V gene TRBV28; TRBD1 or TRBD2 may be the D gene (6 bases each). CDR3 length: 14 residues. CDR1 MDHEN and CDR2 SYDVKM come from the germline V gene. V was shortened by 10 bases and J by 1 base, with 17 bases between the two germline ends.

Relative to its sample, this clone is medium-sized. Sequence at one end of the junction differs from germline and may be a read error. The chain carries TRBV28 and TRBJ1-1, with D possibly TRBD1 on 6 matching bases. CDR3 length: 16 residues. Germline V gives CDR1 MDHEN, CDR2 SYDVKM. The CDR3 protein is CASRLWGDTPNTEAFF. The CDR3 nucleotides read TGTGCCAGCAGATTATGGGGGGACACCCCGAACACTGAAGCTTTCTTT.

V and J are TRBV15 and TRBJ1-4; D ambiguous. Germline assignment: CDR1 LNHNV and CDR2 YYDKDF (reference sequence). V lost 1 base and J 4 bases, leaving 13 bases between the germline ends. The CDR3 is 16 residues long. This CDR3 reads CATSRVSSSVNEKLFF. As DNA, the CDR3 is TGTGCCACCAGCAGAGTAAGCTCGTCGGTTAATGAAAAACTGTTTTTT.

The chain carries TRBV23-1 and TRBJ2-7; TRBD2 aligns across 8 bases. TRBV23-1 is flagged as an ORF with uncertain function. The CDR3 totals 17 residues. The junction had 14 bases not matched to a gene; V was cut back by 2 bases and J by 5 bases. DNA of the CDR3: TGCGCCAGCAGTCAAGGACTTCCCGGGAGGGGGGCCCACGAGCAGTACTTC. Its protein is CASSQGLPGRGAHEQYF.

The V call is TRBV6-1, the J call TRBJ2-5; 8 bases map to TRBD2. The ends lost 8 bases at V and 4 bases at J; junction bases unmatched: 0. The CDR3 has 11 amino acids. The V gene's germline CDR1 is MNHNS and CDR2 SASEGT. Here the CDR3 DNA reads TGTGCCAGCGCGGGGGGAGAGACCCAGTACTTC. Amino acid sequence: CASAGGETQYF.

The chain links TRBV7-9 to TRBJ2-1; 8 bases map to TRBD2. Germline V lookup: CDR1 SEHNR, CDR2 FQNEAQ (reference sequence). CDR3 length: 16 residues. Trimming removed 0 bases from V and 1 base from J; junction bases left unmatched: 2. CDR3 DNA: TGTGCCAGCAGCTTAGCGACTAGCGTGTCCTACAATGAGCAGTTCTTC. Translation: CASSLATSVSYNEQFF.

V and J are TRBV11-2 and TRBJ2-3; maybe TRBD2 (6 bases). The germline V and J ends were trimmed by 11 bases and 2 bases, with 20 bases remaining between them. This CDR3 spans 15 amino acids. Germline V gene data show CDR1 as SGHAT and CDR2 as FQNNGV. The CDR3 DNA follows: TGTGCCTGGAGGCGGGGCGGAGATAACACAGATACGCAGTATTTT. Amino acids: CAWRRGGDNTDTQYF.

This clone was counted a few times. The V and J genes are TRBV5-4 and TRBJ2-1, with a possible D match to TRBD2 (6 bases). The CDR3 is 15 amino acids. Germline V gives CDR1 SGHNT, CDR2 YYREEE (reference sequence). Trimming removed 0 bases at V and 2 bases at J, with 9 bases between. The CDR3, as DNA: TGTGCCAGCAGCTTGGTGAGCGGGCCCTACAATGAGCAGTTCTTC. Its translation: CASSLVSGPYNEQFF. Full variable domain (remainder filled in from reference TRBV5-4 and TRBJ2-1): ETGVTQSPTHLIKTRGQQVTLRCSSQSGHNTVSWYQQALGQGPQFIFQYYREEENGRGNFPPRFSGLQFPNYSSELNVNALELDDSALYLCASSLVSGPYNEQFFGPGTRLTVL.

In DNA, the CDR3 is TGTGCCAGCAGCCCCGGACTAGCGGGCTCCTACAATGAGCAGTTCTTC. As protein: CASSPGLAGSYNEQFF. This chain joins TRBV7-9 and TRBJ2-1, with 11 bases matching TRBD2. V was pared by 5 bases and J by 0 bases, with 3 bases of the junction left unmatched. CDR1 and CDR2 (germline): SEHNR, FQNEAQ (reference sequence). CDR3 length equals 16 residues. Filled out from reference TRBV7-9 and TRBJ2-1, the complete variable domain reads DTGVSQNPRHKITKRGQNVTFRCDPISEHNRLYWYRQTLGQGPEFLTYFQNEAQLEKSRLLSDRFSAERPKGSFSTLEIQRTEQGDSAMYLCASSPGLAGSYNEQFFGPGTRLTVL.

The chain employs TRBV7-9 and TRBJ2-7; 7 nucleotides match TRBD1. Trimming removed 5 bases from V and 3 bases from J; junction bases left unmatched: 7. This CDR3 comprises 14 residues. Germline V gene sequence: CDR1 SEHNR, CDR2 FQNEAQ (reference sequence). For the CDR3, the DNA is TGTGCCAGCAGCAACTTCGGACAGGACTACGAGCAGTACTTC. It encodes CASSNFGQDYEQYF. The variable domain in full, completed from reference TRBV7-9 and TRBJ2-7, reads DTGVSQNPRHKITKRGQNVTFRCDPISEHNRLYWYRQTLGQGPEFLTYFQNEAQLEKSRLLSDRFSAERPKGSFSTLEIQRTEQGDSAMYLCASSNFGQDYEQYFGPGTRLTVT.

The rearrangement links TRBV28 to TRBJ1-5; 8 bases are shared with TRBD1. The germline gives CDR1 MDHEN, CDR2 SYDVKM. This CDR3 has 16 amino acids. With 5 bases clipped from V and 11 bases from J, the junction kept 17 bases outside the gene matches. CDR3 protein: CASSPRDRNGRSSQHF. The CDR3, as DNA: TGTGCCAGCAGTCCCCGGGACAGGAACGGGCGATCCTCCCAGCATTTT.

The chain recombines TRBV4-3 with TRBJ2-5; TRBD1 matches 9 bases. V shed 0 bases and J 3 bases; nucleotides not matched to a gene: 11. The CDR3 sequence is 18 residues long. Germline CDR1 reads LGHNA; CDR2 reads YSLEER. This CDR3 reads CASSQDVLGQGGKETQYF. CDR3 DNA: TGCGCCAGCAGCCAAGATGTTTTGGGACAGGGAGGGAAAGAGACCCAGTACTTC.

The rearrangement links TRBV2 to TRBJ2-7; 7 nucleotides match TRBD2. J was trimmed by 3 bases and V by 7 bases; bases with no gene match: 3. The CDR3 extends over 12 amino acids. The V gene's germline CDR1 is SNHLY and CDR2 FYNNEI. The CDR3 nucleotides read TGTGCCAGCACTAGCGGAGGCTACGAGCAGTACTTC. It specifies CASTSGGYEQYF. Filled out from reference TRBV2 and TRBJ2-7, the complete variable domain reads EPEVTQTPSHQVTQMGQEVILRCVPISNHLYFYWYRQILGQKVEFLVSFYNNEISEKSEIFDDQFSVERPDGSNFTLKIRSTKLEDSAMYFCASTSGGYEQYFGPGTRLTVT.

The rearrangement joins TRBV4-1 to TRBJ1-2; a weak D match, TRBD1 (6 bases). This CDR3 comprises 15 residues. The V and J ends lost 2 bases and 7 bases respectively, with 17 bases between them. The germline CDR1 and CDR2 sequences are MGHRA and YSYEKL. The CDR3 spells CASSQSTGYPLGYTF. CDR3 in DNA: TGCGCCAGCAGCCAAAGCACAGGGTACCCTCTTGGCTACACCTTC.

Written as DNA, the CDR3 is TGTGCCAGCAGCTTAGTGAACTCCTACGAGCAGTACTTC. Its protein is CASSLVNSYEQYF. This sequence joins TRBV7-2 and TRBJ2-7, with unresolved D. The CDR3 has 13 amino acids. V lost 1 base and J lost 0, with 4 bases in between. Germline V lookup: CDR1 SGHTA, CDR2 FQGNSA.

The count of this clone is one. This chain joins TRBV25-1 and TRBJ1-4, with a weak D call TRBD1 (6 bases). CDR1 and CDR2 (germline): MGHDK, SYGVNS. V lost 7 bases and J lost 8, with 14 bases in between. This CDR3 spans 13 amino acids. The CDR3 is CASTEGGREKLFF. CDR3 nucleotides: TGTGCCAGCACCGAGGGGGGGAGGGAAAAACTGTTTTTT.

V is TRBV29-1 and J is TRBJ2-4; no clear D gene. Germline CDR1 SQVTM, CDR2 ANQGSEA. Trimming pared 0 bases from V and 7 bases from J, leaving 10 bases between. CDR3 length: 13 amino acids. CDR3 nucleotides: TGCAGCGTTGAAGAAGGGAAGAGGAACATTCAGTACTTC. Translation: CSVEEGKRNIQYF.

The chain recombines TRBV6-6 with TRBJ1-2, with TRBD1 matching over 9 bases. V lost 5 bases and J lost 4; bases outside the gene matches: 5. CDR1 and CDR2 from the germline V gene are MNHNY and SVGAGI (reference sequence). There are 14 residues in the CDR3. CDR3: CASSDRQGGYGYTF. The CDR3 coding sequence is TGTGCCAGCAGTGACAGACAGGGGGGCTATGGCTACACCTTC.

This rearrangement joins TRBV19 to TRBJ2-7; D remains ambiguous. V lost 5 bases and J 2 bases, leaving 16 bases between the germline ends. Per germline, CDR1 LNHDA and CDR2 SQIVND (reference sequence). There are 15 residues in the CDR3. CDR3 nucleotide sequence: TGTGCCAGTAGTTGGAAAACCGACCATCCCTACGAGCAGTACTTC. Encoded protein: CASSWKTDHPYEQYF.

This chain links TRBV7-8 with TRBJ2-2, with TRBD1 as a possible D gene (5 bases). The CDR3 extends over 15 amino acids. Germline loops: CDR1 SGHVS, CDR2 FQNEAQ. Trimming took 3 bases from V and 0 from J, leaving 8 bases between them. In DNA form, the CDR3 reads TGTGCCAGCAGCTTGACAGCGCCGAACACCGGGGAGCTGTTTTTT. Residues: CASSLTAPNTGELFF. Full variable domain (remainder filled in from reference TRBV7-8 and TRBJ2-2): GAGVSQSPRYKVAKRGQDVALRCDPISGHVSLFWYQQALGQGPEFLTYFQNEAQLDKSGLPSDRFFAERPEGSVSTLKIQRTQQEDSAVYLCASSLTAPNTGELFFGEGSRLTVL.

This clone was recorded a few times. The chain has TRBV6-5 and TRBJ1-1; possibly TRBD1 for D (6 bases). The germline gives CDR1 MNHEY, CDR2 SVGAGI. V was trimmed by 7 bases and J by 5 bases, leaving 17 bases between them. The CDR3 is 14 amino acids. Here the CDR3 reads CASTQRGGRTEAFF. The CDR3 nucleotides read TGTGCCAGCACACAACGGGGGGGCAGGACTGAAGCTTTCTTT.

The CDR3 loop reads CASSLAGFQETQYF. CDR3 bases: TGTGCCAGCAGCTTAGCCGGGTTCCAAGAGACCCAGTACTTC. This chain joins TRBV7-9 and TRBJ2-5; D unclear. Germline loops: CDR1 SEHNR, CDR2 FQNEAQ (reference sequence). Trimming removed 0 bases at V and 1 base at J, with 6 bases between. This CDR3 region has 14 residues.

The chain joins TRBV5-1 to TRBJ1-2, with D uncertain. V was shortened by 4 bases and J by 6 bases, with 19 bases between the two germline ends. The CDR3 contains 15 residues. CDR1 SGHRS and CDR2 YFSETQ come from the germline V gene. CDR3 protein: CASSTRSGFLDGYTF. The CDR3 coding sequence is TGCGCCAGCAGCACCCGTTCGGGGTTCTTAGATGGCTACACCTTC.